This TCR beta chain was retrieved from a study of beta chain features in type 1 diabetes. Study-level points and caveats: Researchers caution that PCR might favor shorter templates, equally among patients and controls. For Type 1 diabetes patients, all four CD4+ subsets carried TCRB CDR3s that were moderately but significantly shorter. Fewer insertions but more deletions were seen at VDJ junctions in type 1 diabetes patients. A cDNA-based sequencing approach could over-represent cells with high TCR expression.

This clone was detected only a few times. The antigen is undetermined. Naive, central memory, regulatory and stem cell-like memory cells within the CD4+ compartment were sorted using CD45RO/CCR7/CD25/CD127/CD95/CD27. The CDR3 runs to 13 residues. The V end was cut by 0 bases, the J end by 1 base, with 6 bases between. Germline-derived CDR1 and CDR2 are GTSNPN and SVGIG (reference sequence). Expressed TCRB transcripts were sequenced because the isolated RNA had all been reverse transcribed beforehand. The assay was immunoSEQ multiplex PCR, and TCRdb's table has in-frame clones only and misses some. The sample includes approximately 280,000 clones, over 14% of them seen just once.

The chain is built from TRBV30 and TRBJ1-2; D ambiguous. Sequencing was carried out using naive CD4+ T cells from blood. The sequence came from a man aged 18 to 30 with type 1 diabetes. CDR3 sequence: CAWSVWSNYGYTF. CDR3 nucleotide sequence: TGTGCCTGGAGTGTATGGAGTAACTATGGCTACACCTTC.